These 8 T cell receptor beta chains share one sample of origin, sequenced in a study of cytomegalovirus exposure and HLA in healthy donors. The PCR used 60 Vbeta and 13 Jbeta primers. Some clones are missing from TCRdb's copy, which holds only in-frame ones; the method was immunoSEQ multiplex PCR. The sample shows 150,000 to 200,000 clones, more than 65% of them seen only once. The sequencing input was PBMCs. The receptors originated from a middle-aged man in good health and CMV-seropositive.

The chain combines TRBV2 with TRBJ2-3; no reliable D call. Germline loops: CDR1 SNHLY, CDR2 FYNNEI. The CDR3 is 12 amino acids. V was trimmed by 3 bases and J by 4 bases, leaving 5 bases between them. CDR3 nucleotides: TGTGCCAGCAGTGAGAGATCAGATACGCAGTATTTT. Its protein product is CASSERSDTQYF.

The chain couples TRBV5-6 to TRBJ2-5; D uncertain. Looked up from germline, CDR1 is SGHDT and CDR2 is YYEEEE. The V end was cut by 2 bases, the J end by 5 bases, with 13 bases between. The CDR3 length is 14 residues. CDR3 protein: CASSFLSVGETQYF. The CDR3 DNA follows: TGTGCCAGCAGCTTTCTCAGCGTTGGGGAGACCCAGTACTTC.

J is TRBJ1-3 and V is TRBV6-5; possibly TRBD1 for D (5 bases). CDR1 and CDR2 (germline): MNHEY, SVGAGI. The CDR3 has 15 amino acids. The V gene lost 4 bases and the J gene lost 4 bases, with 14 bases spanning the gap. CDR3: CASSSPGDAGNTIYF. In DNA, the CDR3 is TGTGCCAGCAGTTCCCCGGGGGACGCGGGAAACACCATATATTTT.

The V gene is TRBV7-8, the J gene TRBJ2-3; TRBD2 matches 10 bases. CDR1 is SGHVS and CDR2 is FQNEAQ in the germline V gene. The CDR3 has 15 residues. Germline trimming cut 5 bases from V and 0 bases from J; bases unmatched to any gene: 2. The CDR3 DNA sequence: TGTGCCAGCAGCACAGCGGGAGGGAGCACAGATACGCAGTATTTT. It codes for CASSTAGGSTDTQYF.

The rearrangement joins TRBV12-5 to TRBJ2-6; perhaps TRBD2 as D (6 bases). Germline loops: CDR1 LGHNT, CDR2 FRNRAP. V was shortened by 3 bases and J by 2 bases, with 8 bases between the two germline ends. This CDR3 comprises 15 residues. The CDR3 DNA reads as TGTGCTAGTGGTTTAGGAGGGGCTGGGGCCAACGTCCTGACTTTC. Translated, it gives CASGLGGAGANVLTF.

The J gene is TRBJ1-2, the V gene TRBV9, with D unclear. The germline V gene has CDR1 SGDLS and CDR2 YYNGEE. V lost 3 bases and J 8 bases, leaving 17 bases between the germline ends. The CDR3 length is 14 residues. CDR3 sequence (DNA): TGTGCCAGCAGCGAAAGGACTGGGAGGAGCGGCTACACCTTC. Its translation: CASSERTGRSGYTF. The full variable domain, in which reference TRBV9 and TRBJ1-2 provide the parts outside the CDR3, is DSGVTQTPKHLITATGQRVTLRCSPRSGDLSVYWYQQSLDQGLQFLIQYYNGEERAKGNILERFSAQQFPDLHSELNLSSLELGDSALYFCASSERTGRSGYTFGSGTRLTVV.

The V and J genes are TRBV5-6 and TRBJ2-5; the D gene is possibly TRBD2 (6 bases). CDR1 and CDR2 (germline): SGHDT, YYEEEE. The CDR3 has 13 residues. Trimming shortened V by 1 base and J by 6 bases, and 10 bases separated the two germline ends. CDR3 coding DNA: TGTGCCAGCAGCTTGTTGCGGGAAAAGACCCAGTACTTC. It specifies CASSLLREKTQYF. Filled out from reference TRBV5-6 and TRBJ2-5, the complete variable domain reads DAGVTQSPTHLIKTRGQQVTLRCSPKSGHDTVSWYQQALGQGPQFIFQYYEEEERQRGNFPDRFSGHQFPNYSSELNVNALLLGDSALYLCASSLLREKTQYFGPGTRLLVL.

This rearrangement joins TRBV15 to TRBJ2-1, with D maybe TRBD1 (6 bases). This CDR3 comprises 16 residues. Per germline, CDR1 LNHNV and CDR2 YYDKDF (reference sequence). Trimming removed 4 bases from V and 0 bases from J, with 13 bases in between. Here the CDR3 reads CATSIIQGSSYNEQFF. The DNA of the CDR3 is TGTGCCACCAGCATTATACAGGGTAGCTCCTACAATGAGCAGTTCTTC.